This entry describes one TCR beta chain. Many counts were recorded for this clonotype. Its antigen target is currently unknown. Qualities for individual bases were not recorded, and no much larger clone is one base off. In the ophthalmopathy patients, disease was moderately to severely active, with a Clinical Activity Score of 3 or more, a NOSPECS grade of 4 or more, and a duration of less than 3 months. Patients with uncontrolled infections, other autoimmune diseases, pregnancy or lactation were excluded. Diagnoses were based on clinical symptoms, serum thyroxine and TRAb, thyroid ultrasound and orbital computed tomography. PBMCs were separated from under 12 ml of fresh peripheral blood using Ficoll-Paque density gradient centrifugation. Total RNA was extracted with Trizol reagent, and quality was checked on an Agilent 2100 Bioanalyzer. This entry is derived from a study of T cells in Graves' hyperthyroidism and ophthalmopathy (dated by TCRdb to 2018 to 2020). About the study as a whole: Peripheral blood samples were taken at initial diagnosis, before any treatment was given. Once sampling was done, hyperthyroidism patients were given methimazole at a starting dose of 30 mg daily, whereas ophthalmopathy patients were given high-dose intravenous methylprednisolone. The paper describes TCR Vbeta CDR3 sequencing of 135 peripheral blood samples, made up of about 40 ophthalmopathy patients, roughly 80 hyperthyroidism patients and some 17 progressor patients. To identify distinguishing TCR V-J signatures, a discovery cohort of about a hundred patients was used, comprising 43 with Graves' ophthalmopathy and some 57 with stable Graves' hyperthyroidism. Thyroid tissue and blood T-cell repertoires from about six Graves' hyperthyroidism patients were also compared in the study. Prospective prediction of ophthalmopathy was tested in an independent validation cohort of 18 to 20 hyperthyroidism patients and 15 to 17 patients who later progressed to ophthalmopathy. The roughly 91 discovery patients were randomly divided into training and test sets at a 7:3 ratio. Study-wide findings and limitations: Sample size was not statistically predetermined, and blinding of investigators to group allocation was not performed. A model built on a 13 V-J signature distinguished ophthalmopathy from stable hyperthyroidism, reaching around 88% sensitivity and about 81% specificity in cross-validation and 80%/75% in testing. During validation, the model predicted progression to ophthalmopathy a median of approximately six months ahead of onset, with almost 71% sensitivity and almost 75% specificity. Most expanded thyroid clonotypes (frequency above 0.001) were also detected in blood, suggesting blood repertoires may reflect thyroid immune responses.

Counted from cysteine to phenylalanine, this CDR3 has 15 amino acids. Only the CDR3 part of the read is kept: 45 bases, read in frame from the first base. Per the germline V gene (reference sequence), MNHEY is the CDR1 and SMNVEV is the CDR2. The germline V end is reduced by 5 bases and the J end by 3 bases; junction bases left unmatched: 5. The TCR beta CDR3 regions were amplified from RNA transcripts. A first-round RT-PCR of the TCR CDR3 used the HTBI primer set with the Qiagen OneStep RT-PCR kit. Libraries were constructed in a second round of multiplex PCR, after which size selection and purification were performed. Libraries were sequenced paired-end with 100 bp reads on an Illumina HiSeq2000. In the paper's pipeline: SOAPnuke was used to process the raw data, with reads discarded if the reads contained adapters or uncalled bases, had a mean Phred below 15, or lacked an exact constant-primer or identifier match. COPE v1.2.5 was used to merge the high-quality paired reads, and each unique nucleotide sequence was defined as a clonotype. Clonotypes were aligned to IMGT TRBV, TRBD and TRBJ reference segments using MiTCR v1.1. Only V-J combinations with frequency above 0.0001, covering about 99% of repertoires, were analysed. A TCS score was defined as the ratio between F50 (clonal expansion) and ExV (chaos), using BLOSUM62-based TCRdist between CDR3 peptides within each V-J. Welch's t-statistics and random forest reduced fewer than 550 V-J features to 10 to 15, which were used in a naive Bayes classifier (R e1071). The public reads were quality trimmed at Q25 with fastp and then assembled into clones with MiXCR by TCRdb, keeping productive beta chains. When rows share a CDR3 protein, they turn into one entry using the most common DNA and genes. None of the V and J calls come from the authors' own analysis; TCRdb made them. The sample table shows hundreds of thousands of distinct CDR3 sequences, and around 15% are seen once. The ten top clones hold around 14% of the sample.

The clonotype originates from a man aged 18 to 30 with Graves' ophthalmopathy. In this chain, TRBV27 is recombined with TRBJ2-7, with TRBD1 matching 12 junction bases. The specimen sequenced was blood. The DNA sequence is as follows: TGTGCCAGCAGTGATCGGGACAGGGGGCTCTACGAGCAGTACTTC. Its translation is CASSDRDRGLYEQYF.